This T cell receptor (beta chain) was sequenced for a study of regulatory and conventional T cells in RAG deficiency. CDR3 length: 15 amino acids. Germline V gene sequence: CDR1 MDHEN, CDR2 SYDVKM. The trim removed 6 bases at V and 5 bases at J, leaving 9 bases unmatched. Study-wide results and limits: Shorter CDR3s in all patient subsets; >75% Treg-Tconv overlap in Omenn.

Regulatory T cells were sorted from blood as CD4+ CD25-high CD127-low cells. Turning to this clone: Its antigen is not known.

TCRdb keeps only in-frame clones here, not all; method: immunoSEQ multiplex PCR. The table lists about 10,000 clones, more than 70% of them singletons. The same data also went into a second study, on regulatory T cells. From that report: Amplification used 52 TRBV primers and 13 TRBJ primers.

The chain has TRBV28 and TRBJ1-1, with 10 bases lining up with TRBD1. The sample taken for sequencing was Tregs sorted from blood. This sequence originates from a human donor in good health. CDR3 DNA sequence: TGTGCCAGCAGGCCCCGCCGGGACAGGGGAACTGAAGCTTTCTTT. The encoded protein is CASRPRRDRGTEAFF.